Sequencing of this T cell receptor (beta chain) was carried out in a study of blood T cell repertoires in COVID-19. Turning to the study itself: T cells, B-cell-depleted T cells, or PBMCs supplied cDNA or gDNA.

How the authors handled the data: Quantification of nucleated cells was approximated via reference gene primer amplification. Some clones are missing from TCRdb's copy, which holds only in-frame ones; the method was immunoSEQ multiplex PCR. V and J calls and clone size are as listed in that table; D and trimming were resolved from the DNA. The profile shows about 350,000 clones, around 87% of them singletons. Clinical history reported by participants formed the basis on which cohorts were assigned. Two consecutive negative NP/OP PCR tests, clearance, or resolved symptoms defined Cohort 3 recovery. Trimming removed 3 bases from V and 6 bases from J; junction bases left unmatched: 4. The CDR3 covers 14 residues. In germline, CDR1 is MDHEN, CDR2 SYDVKM.

The chain couples TRBV28 to TRBJ1-2; 10 nucleotides agree with TRBD1. Sequencing was carried out using PBMCs or T cells enriched from blood (not recorded which). The receptor's source is a woman aged 25 to 39 who had recovered from COVID-19. The DNA of the CDR3 is TGTGCCAGCAGTTTGGGACAGGGGCACGATGGCTACACCTTC. Its translation: CASSLGQGHDGYTF.